This T cell receptor (beta chain) emerged from a study of cytomegalovirus exposure and HLA in healthy donors. Study-wide context: T cells numbering about 179 million yielded fewer than 140 million unique TCR beta sequences in an earlier analysis. Counted in an early data release were roughly 81 million unique TCRs from HLA-typed donors.

Primers for the PCR totalled 60 Vbeta and 13 Jbeta. TCRdb's copy holds only in-frame clones and misses some; the assay was immunoSEQ multiplex PCR. In all, the sample yields about 160,000 clones. Study-wide results and limits: A reported reduction in N-insertions relative to the 666-donor mean was seen in an Asian-associated ancestry cluster in a later analysis.

Regarding this clone: What it binds is unknown.

The specimen sequenced was PBMCs. The receptor was derived from a woman in her fifties or sixties in good health and CMV-seronegative.

In DNA, the CDR3 is TGCGCCAGCAGCTTGGAACAAAACTATGGCTACACCTTC. It specifies CASSLEQNYGYTF. This chain connects TRBV5-1 to TRBJ1-2; no reliable D call. V lost 0 bases and J 2 bases, leaving 5 bases between the germline ends. Germline assignment: CDR1 SGHRS and CDR2 YFSETQ. The CDR3 covers 13 residues.